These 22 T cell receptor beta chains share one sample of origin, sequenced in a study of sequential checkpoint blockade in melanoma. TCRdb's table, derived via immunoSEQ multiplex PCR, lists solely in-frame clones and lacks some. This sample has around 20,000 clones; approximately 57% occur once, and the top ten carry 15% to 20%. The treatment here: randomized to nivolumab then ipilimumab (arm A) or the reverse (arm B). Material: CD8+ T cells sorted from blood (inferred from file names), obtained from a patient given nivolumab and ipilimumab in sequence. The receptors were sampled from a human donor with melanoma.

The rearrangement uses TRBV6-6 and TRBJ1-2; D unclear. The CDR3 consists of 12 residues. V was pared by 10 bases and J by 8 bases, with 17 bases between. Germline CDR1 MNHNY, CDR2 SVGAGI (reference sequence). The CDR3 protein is CANPSEGQGYTF. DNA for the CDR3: TGTGCCAACCCGTCGGAGGGCCAGGGCTACACCTTC.

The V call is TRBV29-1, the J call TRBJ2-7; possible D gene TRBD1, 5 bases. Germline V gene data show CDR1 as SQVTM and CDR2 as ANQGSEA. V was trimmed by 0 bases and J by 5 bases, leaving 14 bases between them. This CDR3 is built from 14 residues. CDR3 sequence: CSVEDEGQGHEQYF. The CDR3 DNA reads TGCAGCGTTGAAGATGAAGGGCAGGGCCACGAGCAGTACTTC.

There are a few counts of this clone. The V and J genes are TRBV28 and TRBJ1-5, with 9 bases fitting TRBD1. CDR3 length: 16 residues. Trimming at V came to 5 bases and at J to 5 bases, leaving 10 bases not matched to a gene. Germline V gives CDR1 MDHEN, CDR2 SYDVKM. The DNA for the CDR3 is TGTGCCAGCAGTCAGGGACAGGGATTAGTGGATCAGCCCCAGCATTTT. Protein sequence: CASSQGQGLVDQPQHF.

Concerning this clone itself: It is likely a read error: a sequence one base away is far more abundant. The CDR3 DNA follows: TGTGCCAGAAGCCAGAGAGGAAACATCCCAAGTCGAGGCGAGCAGTACTTC. Protein: CARSQRGNIPSRGEQYF. The V and J genes are TRBV5-3 and TRBJ2-7; D unclear. TRBV5-3 is annotated as an ORF whose role is uncertain. The CDR3 length is 17 residues. The V and J ends lost 4 bases and 6 bases respectively, with 26 bases between them.

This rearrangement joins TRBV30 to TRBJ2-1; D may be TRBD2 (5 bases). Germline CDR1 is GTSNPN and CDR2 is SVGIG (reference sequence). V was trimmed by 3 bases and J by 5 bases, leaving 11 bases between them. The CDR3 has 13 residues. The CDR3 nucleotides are TGTGCCTGGAGAAAGACCGGGGACAATGAGCAGTTCTTC. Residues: CAWRKTGDNEQFF.

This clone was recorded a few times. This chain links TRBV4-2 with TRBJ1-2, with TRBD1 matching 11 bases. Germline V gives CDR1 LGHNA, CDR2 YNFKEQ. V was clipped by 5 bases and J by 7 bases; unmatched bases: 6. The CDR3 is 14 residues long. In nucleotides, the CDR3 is TGTGCCAGCAGCTGGACAGGGGGCTCCGGTGGCTACACCTTC. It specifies CASSWTGGSGGYTF.

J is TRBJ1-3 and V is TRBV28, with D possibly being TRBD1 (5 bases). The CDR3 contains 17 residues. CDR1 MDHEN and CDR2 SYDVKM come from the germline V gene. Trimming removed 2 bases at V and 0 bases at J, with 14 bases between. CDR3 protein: CASSLARQTFSGNTIYF. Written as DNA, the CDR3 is TGTGCCAGCAGTTTAGCCCGACAGACCTTCTCTGGAAACACCATATATTTT.

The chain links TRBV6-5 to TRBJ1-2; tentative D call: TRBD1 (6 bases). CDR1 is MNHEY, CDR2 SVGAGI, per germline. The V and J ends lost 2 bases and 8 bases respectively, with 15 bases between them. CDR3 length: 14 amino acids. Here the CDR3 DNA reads TGTGCCAGCAGTTACCGGATCGCAGGGGACGGCTACACCTTC. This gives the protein CASSYRIAGDGYTF.

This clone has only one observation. The DNA for the CDR3 is TGTGCCAGTGGGGCAGGAGGGGTTGGCTACACCTTC. This translates into CASGAGGVGYTF. The chain carries TRBV19 and TRBJ1-2, with D possibly matching TRBD1 (5 bases). Trimming removed 8 bases from V and 7 bases from J, with 14 bases in between. Germline V gene data show CDR1 as LNHDA and CDR2 as SQIVND (reference sequence). The CDR3 consists of 12 residues.

The CDR3, as DNA: TGTGCCAGCAGCTTGGTTATCCGGGGGGGTAACACCGGGGAGCTGTTTTTT. Amino acid sequence: CASSLVIRGGNTGELFF. The chain employs TRBV5-6 and TRBJ2-2, with 8 bases fitting TRBD2. V dropped 0 bases and J dropped 2; count of bases not matched to a gene: 6. Germline V gives CDR1 SGHDT, CDR2 YYEEEE. This CDR3 is built from 17 residues.

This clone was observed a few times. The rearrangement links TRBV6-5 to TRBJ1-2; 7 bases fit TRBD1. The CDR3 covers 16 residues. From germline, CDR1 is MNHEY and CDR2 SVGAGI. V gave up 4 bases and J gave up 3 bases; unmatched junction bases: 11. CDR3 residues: CASSLSPGGKDYGYTF. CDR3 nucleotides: TGTGCCAGCAGTTTATCCCCAGGGGGGAAGGACTATGGCTACACCTTC.

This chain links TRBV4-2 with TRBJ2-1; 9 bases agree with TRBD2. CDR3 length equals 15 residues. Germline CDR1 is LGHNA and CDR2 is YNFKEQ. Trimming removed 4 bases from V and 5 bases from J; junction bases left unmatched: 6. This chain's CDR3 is CASSLVGLANNEQFF. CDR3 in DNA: TGTGCCAGCAGCCTAGTCGGACTAGCGAACAATGAGCAGTTCTTC.

The chain's CDR3 is CASSLLGQSGTDTQYF. The DNA for the CDR3 is TGTGCCAGCAGTTTATTAGGTCAGAGCGGGACAGATACGCAGTATTTT. The chain joins TRBV27 to TRBJ2-3, with D tentatively TRBD2 (6 bases). V was clipped by 1 base and J by 3 bases, with 14 bases between them. CDR1 and CDR2 (germline): MNHEY, SMNVEV (reference sequence). The CDR3 spans 16 residues.

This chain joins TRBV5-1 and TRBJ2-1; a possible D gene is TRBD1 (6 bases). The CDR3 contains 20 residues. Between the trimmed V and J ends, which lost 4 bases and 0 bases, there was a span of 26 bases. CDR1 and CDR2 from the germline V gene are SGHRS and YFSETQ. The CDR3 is CASSRPDSEFTKSSYNEQFF. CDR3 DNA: TGCGCCAGCAGCCGACCGGACAGTGAGTTCACTAAGAGCTCCTACAATGAGCAGTTCTTC.

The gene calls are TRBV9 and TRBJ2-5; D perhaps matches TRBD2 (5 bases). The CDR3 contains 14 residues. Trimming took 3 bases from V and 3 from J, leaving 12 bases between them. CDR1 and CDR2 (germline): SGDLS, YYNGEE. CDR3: CASSAEEEEETQYF. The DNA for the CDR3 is TGTGCCAGCAGCGCGGAGGAAGAAGAAGAGACCCAGTACTTC.

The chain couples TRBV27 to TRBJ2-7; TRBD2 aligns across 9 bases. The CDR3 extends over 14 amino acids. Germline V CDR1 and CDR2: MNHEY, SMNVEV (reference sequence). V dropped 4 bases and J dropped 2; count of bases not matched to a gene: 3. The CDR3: CASSSWTSAYEQYF. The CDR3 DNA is TGTGCCAGCAGTTCTTGGACTAGCGCCTACGAGCAGTACTTC.

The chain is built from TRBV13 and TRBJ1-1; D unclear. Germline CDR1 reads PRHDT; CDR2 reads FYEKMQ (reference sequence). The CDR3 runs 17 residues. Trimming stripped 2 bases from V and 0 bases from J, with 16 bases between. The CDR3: CASSLLRTEGLNTEAFF. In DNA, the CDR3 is TGTGCCAGCAGCTTACTTCGAACTGAGGGCTTGAACACTGAAGCTTTCTTT. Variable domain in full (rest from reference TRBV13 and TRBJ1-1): AAGVIQSPRHLIKEKRETATLKCYPIPRHDTVYWYQQGPGQDPQFLISFYEKMQSDKGSIPDRFSAQQFSDYHSELNMSSLELGDSALYFCASSLLRTEGLNTEAFFGQGTRLTVV.

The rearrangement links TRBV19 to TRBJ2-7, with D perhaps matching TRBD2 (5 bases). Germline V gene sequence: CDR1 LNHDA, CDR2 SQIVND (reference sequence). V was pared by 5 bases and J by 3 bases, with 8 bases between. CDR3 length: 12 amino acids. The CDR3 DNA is TGTGCCAGTAGTCCGGGATTCTACGAGCAGTACTTC. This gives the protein CASSPGFYEQYF.

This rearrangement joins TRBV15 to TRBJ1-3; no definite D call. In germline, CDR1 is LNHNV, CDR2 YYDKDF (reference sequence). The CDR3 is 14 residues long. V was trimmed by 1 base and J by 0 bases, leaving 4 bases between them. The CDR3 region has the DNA TGTGCCACCAGCAGAGGACTCTCTGGAAACACCATATATTTT. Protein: CATSRGLSGNTIYF.

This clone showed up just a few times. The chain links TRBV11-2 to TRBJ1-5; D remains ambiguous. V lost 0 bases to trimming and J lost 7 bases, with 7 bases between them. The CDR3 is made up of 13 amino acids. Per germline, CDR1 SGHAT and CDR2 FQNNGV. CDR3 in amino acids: CASSLDPGQPQHF. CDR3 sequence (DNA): TGTGCCAGCAGCTTAGACCCCGGGCAGCCCCAGCATTTT.

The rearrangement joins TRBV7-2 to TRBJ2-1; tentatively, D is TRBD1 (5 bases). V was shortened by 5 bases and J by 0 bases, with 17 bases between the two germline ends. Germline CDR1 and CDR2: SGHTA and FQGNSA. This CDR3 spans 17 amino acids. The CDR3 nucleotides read TGTGCCAGCAGCCATACACCTGACAGCAGCTCCTACAATGAGCAGTTCTTC. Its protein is CASSHTPDSSSYNEQFF.

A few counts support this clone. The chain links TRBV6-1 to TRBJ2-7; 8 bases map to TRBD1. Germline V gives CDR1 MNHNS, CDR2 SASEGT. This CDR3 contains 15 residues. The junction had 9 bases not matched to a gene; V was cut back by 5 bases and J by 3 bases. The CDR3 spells CASSQHRGQGYEQYF. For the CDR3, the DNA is TGTGCCAGCAGTCAACACCGCGGACAGGGCTACGAGCAGTACTTC.